Listed here are 21 T cell receptor beta chains from one sample, sequenced in a study of Graves' ophthalmopathy and Graves' hyperthyroidism. Transcripts of RNA were the source for amplifying TCR beta CDR3 regions. Scientists carried out first-round RT-PCR using HTBI primers and then a second-round multiplex PCR. TCRdb reprocessed the multiplex PCR reads with MiXCR, giving one entry per CDR3 protein. The sample consists of about 590,000 distinct CDR3 sequences, less than 40% of them appearing once. The sequenced sample consisted of peripheral blood or thyroid tissue (not recorded which). Receptors originate from an adult man with Graves' hyperthyroidism.

This clonotype has only a few counts. The chain joins TRBV12-3 or TRBV12-4 to TRBJ1-2, with D perhaps matching TRBD1 (6 bases). The germline V and J ends were trimmed by 7 bases and 7 bases, with 19 bases remaining between them. The CDR3 has 14 residues. The DNA of the CDR3 is TGTGCCAGCAATGATTACAGGGCTTCTGGTGGCTACACCTTC. It is translated as CASNDYRASGGYTF.

This clonotype was counted ten times or more. This chain joins TRBV7-2 and TRBJ2-6, with no clear D. Trimming removed 1 base from V and 1 base from J, with 5 bases in between. The CDR3 sequence is 15 residues long. Germline CDR1 reads SGHTA; CDR2 reads FQGNSA. The CDR3 bases are TGTGCCAGCAGCTTAGGCGTTTCTGGGGCCAACGTCCTGACTTTC. Its protein is CASSLGVSGANVLTF. Full variable domain (missing parts from reference TRBV7-2 and TRBJ2-6): GAGVSQSPSNKVTEKGKDVELRCDPISGHTALYWYRQSLGQGLEFLIYFQGNSAPDKSGLPSDRFSAERTGGSVSTLTIQRTQQEDSAVYLCASSLGVSGANVLTFGAGSRLTVL.

This clonotype was counted between two and nine times. The chain combines TRBV4-1 with TRBJ1-5, with 9 bases identical to TRBD1. Germline V gives CDR1 MGHRA, CDR2 YSYEKL. Trimming removed 0 bases from V and 6 bases from J; junction bases left unmatched: 9. The CDR3 runs to 17 residues. The CDR3 coding sequence is TGCGCCAGCAGCCAAGATGCGAGGACAGGGGTAAGTCAGCCCCAGCATTTT. Translation: CASSQDARTGVSQPQHF.

This clonotype was found many times. The chain joins TRBV12-3 or TRBV12-4 to TRBJ1-2; TRBD1 is a possible D gene (6 bases). V was shortened by 3 bases and J by 3 bases, with 11 bases between the two germline ends. CDR3 size: 14 residues. CDR3 sequence reads: CASSLYRADYGYTF. In DNA, the CDR3 is TGTGCCAGCAGTTTGTACAGGGCGGACTATGGCTACACCTTC.

The chain joins TRBV29-1 to TRBJ2-7; D not certain. V was clipped by 3 bases and J by 7 bases, with 13 bases between them. Germline lookup yields CDR1 SQVTM and CDR2 ANQGSEA. The CDR3 spans 12 residues. The CDR3 DNA is TGCAGCGTTGAGCCCGGGTCCCATGAGCAGTACTTC. As protein: CSVEPGSHEQYF.

This clonotype was counted ten times or more. The junction differs from germline at one of its ends, possibly a read error. CDR3 coding DNA: TGTGCTAGCAGCTTCCAGGTTAACACTGAAGCTTTCTTT. This translates into CASSFQVNTEAFF. The chain has TRBV7-7 and TRBJ1-1; D unclear. Germline CDR1 and CDR2: SSHAT and FNYEAQ (reference sequence). The CDR3 extends over 13 amino acids.

There are a few counts of this clonotype. The chain links TRBV2 to TRBJ2-5, with no clear D. The V and J ends lost 3 bases and 3 bases respectively, with 8 bases between them. Germline CDR1 SNHLY, CDR2 FYNNEI. This CDR3 has 13 residues. The chain's CDR3 is CASSDGLKETQYF. For the CDR3, the DNA is TGTGCCAGCAGTGACGGGCTGAAAGAGACCCAGTACTTC.

This clonotype was observed at least ten times. This chain uses TRBV12-3 or TRBV12-4 with TRBJ1-2; D is ambiguous. Trimming took off 3 bases at V and 4 bases at J, with 12 bases between the two ends. This CDR3 contains 14 residues. The CDR3 DNA sequence: TGTGCCAGCAGTTTGGCCACTGGTTTCTATGGCTACACCTTC. Its translation: CASSLATGFYGYTF.

The chain recombines TRBV7-9 with TRBJ2-5; possibly TRBD1 or TRBD2 for D (6 bases each). V was shortened by 4 bases and J by 5 bases, with 26 bases between the two germline ends. This CDR3 is 18 amino acids long. Germline-derived CDR1 and CDR2 are SEHNR and FQNEAQ (reference sequence). In DNA, the CDR3 is TGTGCCAGCAGCTCCTCCCGGGACTTAGGGGGGAACGGTGAGACCCAGTACTTC. Amino acids: CASSSSRDLGGNGETQYF. The variable domain in full, completed from reference TRBV7-9 and TRBJ2-5, reads DTGVSQNPRHKITKRGQNVTFRCDPISEHNRLYWYRQTLGQGPEFLTYFQNEAQLEKSRLLSDRFSAERPKGSFSTLEIQRTEQGDSAMYLCASSSSRDLGGNGETQYFGPGTRLLVL.

This clonotype was seen a few times. The chain couples TRBV4-1 to TRBJ2-7, with TRBD1 identical over 8 bases. The CDR3 consists of 16 residues. J gave up 2 bases and V 4 bases, and 10 bases lay outside the gene matches. Germline V gene sequence: CDR1 MGHRA, CDR2 YSYEKL. CDR3 sequence (DNA): TGCGCCAGCAGCCCAATGACCGGGACAGGCCCCTACGAGCAGTACTTC. Translating gives CASSPMTGTGPYEQYF.

The chain joins TRBV28 to TRBJ2-7; TRBD2 matches at 9 bases. The CDR3 consists of 15 residues. Trimming took 7 bases from V and 0 from J; bases not matched to a gene: 7. The V gene's germline CDR1 is MDHEN and CDR2 SYDVKM. The CDR3, as DNA: TGTGCCAGCAAAGCGGGGGGCCTAAGCTCCTACGAGCAGTACTTC. Residues: CASKAGGLSSYEQYF.

The genes are TRBV24-1 and TRBJ1-5; D might be TRBD1 (5 bases). From germline, CDR1 is KGHDR and CDR2 SFDVKD. Trimming shortened V by 0 bases and J by 2 bases, and 13 bases separated the two germline ends. The CDR3 spans 17 residues. CDR3 coding DNA: TGTGCCACCAGTGATTTGCTTCCAGGGCGGGGCAATCAGCCCCAGCATTTT. This translates into CATSDLLPGRGNQPQHF.

V usage is TRBV7-9 and J usage is TRBJ2-7, with 14 bases lining up with TRBD2. The CDR3 has 16 residues. CDR1 is SEHNR and CDR2 is FQNEAQ in the germline V gene (reference sequence). J lost 5 bases, V lost 0 bases, and 3 bases had no gene match. Here the CDR3 DNA reads TGTGCCAGCAGCTTAGCGACTAGCGGGAGGGTCAACGAGCAGTACTTC. As protein: CASSLATSGRVNEQYF.

J is TRBJ2-5 and V is TRBV7-2; D is uncertain. This CDR3 has 14 amino acids. Germline values: CDR1 SGHTA, CDR2 FQGNSA. V was shortened by 2 bases and J by 2 bases, with 9 bases between the two germline ends. The CDR3: CASSLSLRQETQYF. The DNA for the CDR3 is TGTGCCAGCAGCTTAAGCCTGAGACAAGAGACCCAGTACTTC.

This clonotype was recorded many times. V is TRBV2 and J is TRBJ1-4; D unresolved. This CDR3 spans 14 amino acids. Deletions cut 5 bases from V and 0 bases from J, with 7 bases between. Germline CDR1 and CDR2: SNHLY and FYNNEI. The CDR3 loop reads CASSQESTNEKLFF. The CDR3 coding sequence is TGTGCCAGCAGTCAGGAGTCAACTAATGAAAAACTGTTTTTT.

The DNA for the CDR3 is TGCGCCAGCAGCCCCCGGACTTCGAGCAATCAGCCCCAGCATTTT. Translation: CASSPRTSSNQPQHF. V gene TRBV4-1 combines with J gene TRBJ1-5; D unclear. V was cut by 4 bases and J by 1 base, with 11 bases left in between. The germline CDR1 and CDR2 sequences are MGHRA and YSYEKL. The length of the CDR3 is 15 residues.

Comments on this clonotype: This clone may be a read error of a much larger clone one base away. CDR3 loop: CASSLAGGMSTEAFF. CDR3 in DNA: TGTGCCAGCAGTTTAGCTGGCGGAATGAGCACTGAAGCTTTCTTT. The chain links TRBV12-3 or TRBV12-4 to TRBJ1-1; D uncertain. This CDR3 has 15 amino acids. Trimming shortened V by 0 bases and J by 4 bases, and 12 bases separated the two germline ends.

This chain links TRBV13 with TRBJ2-7; TRBD2 matches at 11 bases. Germline V gene lookup returns CDR1 PRHDT and CDR2 FYEKMQ (reference sequence). With 8 bases clipped from V and 0 bases from J, the junction kept 6 bases outside the gene matches. This CDR3 region has 15 residues. The CDR3 DNA is TGTGCCAGCGGCGAACTAGCGGGGGCCTCCTACGAGCAGTACTTC. This translates into CASGELAGASYEQYF.

The J gene is TRBJ1-2, the V gene TRBV24-1, with 7 bases identical to TRBD1. J gave up 4 bases and V 5 bases, and 9 bases lay outside the gene matches. The germline V gene encodes CDR1 KGHDR and CDR2 SFDVKD. This CDR3 comprises 15 residues. The CDR3 DNA is TGTGCCACCAGTGCTGTAACAGGGGTTGGCTATGGCTACACCTTC. Translation gives CATSAVTGVGYGYTF.

This sequence joins TRBV7-9 and TRBJ2-7; 9 nucleotides line up with TRBD1. The V and J ends lost 3 bases and 7 bases, in that order; junction bases with no gene match: 10. CDR1 is SEHNR, CDR2 FQNEAQ, per germline (reference sequence). The CDR3 extends over 15 amino acids. For the CDR3, the DNA is TGTGCCAGCAGCTTCCTGGGACAGGGCTACAATGAGCAGTACTTC. It encodes CASSFLGQGYNEQYF.

Of note for this clonotype: This may be a read error: a much more frequent sequence differs by one nucleotide. V is TRBV6-1 and J is TRBJ2-5; possible D gene TRBD1, 5 bases. Trimming left V 6 bases short and J 0 bases short, with 8 bases between. The CDR3 extends over 13 amino acids. Germline V gives CDR1 MNHNS, CDR2 SASEGT. CDR3: CASRDTYQETQYF. DNA of the CDR3: TGTGCCAGCAGGGACACTTACCAAGAGACCCAGTACTTC.